The 6 T cell receptor beta chains below all came from one sample that was sequenced in a study of OX40 agonist ivuxolimab in advanced cancers. Measured with immunoSEQ multiplex PCR; TCRdb has only the in-frame clones, and not every one. The table has tens of thousands of clones, 81% seen once; the top ten hold 5% to 7.5%. The specimen comprised CD4+ or CD8+ T cells sorted from blood, sampled in a trial of the OX40 agonist ivuxolimab. These receptors were taken from an adult with an advanced solid tumor such as melanoma, head and neck, liver or kidney cancer.

CDR3 in amino acids: CASSQEGLSHEQYF. CDR3 in DNA: TGCGCCAGCAGCCAAGAAGGTTTAAGCCACGAGCAGTACTTC. The chain has TRBV4-1 and TRBJ2-7; D uncertain. Germline assignment: CDR1 MGHRA and CDR2 YSYEKL. There are 14 residues in the CDR3. Trimming pared 0 bases from V and 5 bases from J, leaving 11 bases between.

This chain links TRBV7-9 with TRBJ2-1; D is perhaps TRBD1 (6 bases). Germline values: CDR1 SEHNR, CDR2 FQNEAQ (reference sequence). V lost 3 bases and J 14 bases, leaving 17 bases between the germline ends. This CDR3 comprises 13 residues. This CDR3 reads CASSFIQGASEFF. The CDR3 DNA follows: TGTGCCAGCAGCTTTATACAGGGCGCCTCTGAGTTCTTC.

This chain joins TRBV4-2 and TRBJ2-7; 7 bases agree with TRBD2. The trim removed 1 base at V and 0 bases at J, leaving 6 bases unmatched. CDR3 length equals 16 residues. Germline CDR1 LGHNA, CDR2 YNFKEQ. The CDR3, as DNA: TGTGCCAGCAGCCAAGTGCTAAGCGGGGACTCCTACGAGCAGTACTTC. This gives the protein CASSQVLSGDSYEQYF.

V and J are TRBV7-9 and TRBJ2-3, with D hard to call. Germline CDR1 SEHNR, CDR2 FQNEAQ (reference sequence). The CDR3 is 15 residues long. V lost 1 base and J lost 0, with 8 bases in between. CDR3 sequence reads: CASSLGARSTDTQYF. DNA of the CDR3: TGTGCCAGCAGCTTAGGTGCCAGGAGCACAGATACGCAGTATTTT. Looking up the rest from reference TRBV7-9 and TRBJ2-3 gives the full variable domain: DTGVSQNPRHKITKRGQNVTFRCDPISEHNRLYWYRQTLGQGPEFLTYFQNEAQLEKSRLLSDRFSAERPKGSFSTLEIQRTEQGDSAMYLCASSLGARSTDTQYFGPGTRLTVL.

The chain uses TRBV7-9 and TRBJ2-1, with D hard to call. Trimming took 3 bases from V and 6 from J, leaving 6 bases between them. This CDR3 has 12 amino acids. Germline V gives CDR1 SEHNR, CDR2 FQNEAQ (reference sequence). Here the CDR3 reads CASSLLVNEQFF. The CDR3 bases are TGTGCCAGCAGCTTGTTAGTCAATGAGCAGTTCTTC.

V and J are TRBV28 and TRBJ2-5; 10 bases match TRBD2. CDR3 size: 20 residues. Per the germline V gene, CDR1 is MDHEN and CDR2 is SYDVKM. After removal of 5 bases from V and 0 bases from J, the junction contained 18 bases not matched to a gene. DNA of the CDR3: TGTGCCAGCAGTCCGACCCCTCTAGCGGGAGCCCGCTTGTACCAAGAGACCCAGTACTTC. It translates to CASSPTPLAGARLYQETQYF.